These 20 T cell receptor beta chains were all obtained from the same sample, sequenced in a study of cytomegalovirus exposure and HLA in healthy donors. It was with 60 Vbeta and 13 Jbeta primers that the PCR ran. Clones were sequenced by immunoSEQ multiplex PCR, and TCRdb holds only the in-frame ones, with some missing. The sample carries 50,000 or so clones, 82% recorded once. The material sequenced was PBMCs. Source of these receptors: a woman aged 18-35 years in good health and CMV-seronegative.

This clone was found a few times. The J gene is TRBJ1-2, the V gene TRBV28, with 11 bases fitting TRBD1. Germline V gene sequence: CDR1 MDHEN, CDR2 SYDVKM. The ends lost 6 bases at V and 8 bases at J; junction bases unmatched: 11. The CDR3 totals 15 residues. The CDR3 here is CASSRTGQGASGYTF. The CDR3 bases are TGTGCCAGCAGCCGAACAGGACAGGGGGCGTCCGGCTACACCTTC.

This chain uses TRBV28 with TRBJ2-3, with D uncertain. V was cut by 3 bases and J by 5 bases, with 12 bases left in between. The CDR3 loop spans 14 amino acids. Germline values: CDR1 MDHEN, CDR2 SYDVKM. The CDR3, as DNA: TGTGCCAGCAGTTTGCGCCGATCCCAAGATACGCAGTATTTT. Its protein is CASSLRRSQDTQYF.

The genes are TRBV7-8 and TRBJ2-7, with TRBD2 identical over 9 bases. V lost 4 bases to trimming and J lost 0 bases; unmatched junction nucleotides: 1. CDR1 and CDR2 from the germline V gene are SGHVS and FQNEAQ. The length of the CDR3 is 14 residues. Written as DNA, the CDR3 is TGTGCCAGCAGCTCTAGCGGGAACTCCTACGAGCAGTACTTC. Its protein product is CASSSSGNSYEQYF.

The J gene is TRBJ1-2, the V gene TRBV5-1; 10 bases line up with TRBD1. The germline gives CDR1 SGHRS, CDR2 YFSETQ. Trimming took 4 bases from V and 2 from J; bases not matched to a gene: 5. The CDR3 length is 15 residues. DNA of the CDR3: TGCGCCAGCAGCCCCGCGACAGGGGGCAACTATGGCTACACCTTC. Protein product: CASSPATGGNYGYTF. The full variable domain, its missing parts supplied by reference TRBV5-1 and TRBJ1-2, is KAGVTQTPRYLIKTRGQQVTLSCSPISGHRSVSWYQQTPGQGLQFLFEYFSETQRNKGNFPGRFSGRQFSNSRSEMNVSTLELGDSALYLCASSPATGGNYGYTFGSGTRLTVV.

The V gene is TRBV27, the J gene TRBJ1-5; the D is unclear. CDR3 size: 14 residues. Trimming shortened V by 8 bases and J by 0 bases, and 11 bases separated the two germline ends. Germline V gene lookup returns CDR1 MNHEY and CDR2 SMNVEV (reference sequence). The CDR3 DNA follows: TGTGCCAGCCGAGGCACATATAGCAATCAGCCCCAGCATTTT. Translation: CASRGTYSNQPQHF.

This chain connects TRBV7-9 to TRBJ2-7; D gene ambiguous. Trimming took 7 bases from V and 3 from J, leaving 16 bases between them. Germline CDR1 is SEHNR and CDR2 is FQNEAQ (reference sequence). This CDR3 is built from 14 residues. Here the CDR3 reads CASTSGWSIYEQYF. CDR3 DNA: TGTGCCAGCACCAGTGGCTGGTCAATCTACGAGCAGTACTTC.

This clone was recorded only once. The chain couples TRBV7-7 to TRBJ2-2; 9 bases match TRBD1. The CDR3 totals 14 residues. Per the germline V gene, CDR1 is SSHAT and CDR2 is FNYEAQ (reference sequence). The J segment lost 6 bases and the V segment lost 4 bases, leaving 3 bases of the junction unmatched. For the CDR3, the DNA is TGTGCCAGCAGCTGGGACAGGGTCGCCGGGGAGCTGTTTTTT. It translates to CASSWDRVAGELFF. The full variable domain, in which reference TRBV7-7 and TRBJ2-2 provide the parts outside the CDR3, is GAGVSQSPRYKVTKRGQDVTLRCDPISSHATLYWYQQALGQGPEFLTYFNYEAQPDKSGLPSDRFSAERPEGSISTLTIQRTEQRDSAMYRCASSWDRVAGELFFGEGSRLTVL.

This chain uses TRBV29-1 with TRBJ1-2; 9 bases are a match to TRBD1. Germline CDR1 and CDR2: SQVTM and ANQGSEA. The CDR3 loop spans 12 amino acids. V shed 4 bases, J shed 3 bases, and the junction held 0 bases outside the gene matches. This CDR3 is CSVGDRDYGYTF. The CDR3, as DNA: TGCAGCGTTGGGGACAGGGACTATGGCTACACCTTC.

The CDR3 reads CASTAFGTVKYGYTF. CDR3 DNA sequence: TGTGCCAGCACCGCTTTCGGGACAGTAAAATATGGCTACACCTTC. The gene calls are TRBV5-4 and TRBJ1-2; TRBD1 aligns across 7 bases. Germline trimming cut 6 bases from V and 5 bases from J; bases unmatched to any gene: 13. The CDR3 loop spans 15 amino acids. Germline V gene lookup returns CDR1 SGHNT and CDR2 YYREEE (reference sequence).

The chain joins TRBV28 to TRBJ2-6; weak D call: TRBD2 (6 bases). CDR3 size: 15 residues. The V end was cut by 8 bases, the J end by 2 bases, with 13 bases between. Germline lookup yields CDR1 MDHEN and CDR2 SYDVKM. The CDR3 DNA is TGTGCCAGCCGCCCCGGAGGGGCTGGGGCCAACGTCCTGACTTTC. Amino acids: CASRPGGAGANVLTF.

The chain joins TRBV27 to TRBJ2-7; no firm D call. The CDR3 contains 11 residues. Germline assignment: CDR1 MNHEY and CDR2 SMNVEV (reference sequence). Trimming removed 3 bases from V and 5 bases from J, with 5 bases in between. The CDR3 DNA follows: TGTGCCAGCAGTTTTGGGCACGAGCAGTACTTC. Protein sequence: CASSFGHEQYF.

The genes are TRBV15 and TRBJ2-2; 16 bases line up with TRBD2. Per germline, CDR1 LNHNV and CDR2 YYDKDF (reference sequence). The V gene end was trimmed by 1 base and the J gene end by 7 bases; junction bases not matched to a gene: 12. The CDR3 runs to 20 residues. CDR3 nucleotides: TGTGCCACCAGCAGAGCTCCCGGGACTAGCGGGAGGGCCCCTAGCGGGGAGCTGTTTTTT. Protein: CATSRAPGTSGRAPSGELFF.

The rearrangement links TRBV30 to TRBJ2-7; 7 bases are shared with TRBD2. The germline gives CDR1 GTSNPN, CDR2 SVGIG (reference sequence). Germline trimming cut 2 bases from V and 2 bases from J; bases unmatched to any gene: 6. The CDR3 spans 14 residues. CDR3 sequence: CAWSLGTKTYEQYF. CDR3 bases: TGTGCCTGGAGTCTGGGGACTAAAACCTACGAGCAGTACTTC.

The rearrangement uses TRBV7-3 and TRBJ2-3; D not certain. The CDR3 sequence is 12 residues long. The V and J ends lost 5 bases and 5 bases respectively, with 8 bases between them. The germline CDR1 and CDR2 sequences are SGHTA and FQGTGA. CDR3 residues: CASSKAGDTQYF. The CDR3 nucleotides read TGTGCCAGCAGCAAAGCTGGAGATACGCAGTATTTT.

This chain uses TRBV29-1 with TRBJ1-2; 7 nucleotides match TRBD1. The CDR3 length is 14 residues. Unmatched junction bases numbered 8, after V lost 3 bases and J lost 4 bases. The V gene's germline CDR1 is SQVTM and CDR2 ANQGSEA. The CDR3 is CSVDVTGDTYGYTF. DNA for the CDR3: TGCAGCGTTGACGTCACAGGGGATACCTATGGCTACACCTTC.

This rearrangement joins TRBV11-2 to TRBJ2-4; D possibly corresponds to TRBD2 (7 bases). Germline V gene lookup returns CDR1 SGHAT and CDR2 FQNNGV. This CDR3 has 17 amino acids. V was clipped by 9 bases and J by 0 bases, with 21 bases between them. CDR3 protein: CASQGREAIIAKNIQYF. CDR3 nucleotide sequence: TGTGCCAGTCAGGGGAGGGAGGCTATTATAGCCAAAAACATTCAGTACTTC.

The V gene is TRBV19, the J gene TRBJ1-5; D is unresolved. Between the trimmed V and J ends, which lost 7 bases and 3 bases, there was a span of 13 bases. CDR3 length equals 14 residues. Germline CDR1 reads LNHDA; CDR2 reads SQIVND (reference sequence). The CDR3 protein is CASIRRRTNQPQHF. The CDR3 nucleotides read TGTGCCAGTATTAGGAGGAGGACCAATCAGCCCCAGCATTTT.

This clone was seen a handful of times. The chain links TRBV6-5 to TRBJ1-1, with 9 bases that match TRBD1. The CDR3 covers 13 residues. The V gene end was trimmed by 4 bases and the J gene end by 3 bases; junction bases not matched to a gene: 0. Per the germline V gene, CDR1 is MNHEY and CDR2 is SVGAGI. CDR3 coding DNA: TGTGCCAGCAGTTGGACAGGGGACACTGAAGCTTTCTTT. This translates into CASSWTGDTEAFF.

The J gene is TRBJ2-5, the V gene TRBV7-9, with D tentatively TRBD1 (5 bases). CDR1 and CDR2 (germline): SEHNR, FQNEAQ (reference sequence). V shed 5 bases and J shed 1 base, with 14 bases lying between them. The length of the CDR3 is 15 residues. CDR3 loop: CASSPLYRTQETQYF. CDR3 coding DNA: TGTGCCAGCAGCCCTCTTTACAGGACCCAAGAGACCCAGTACTTC.

J is TRBJ2-3 and V is TRBV28; possibly TRBD2 for D (7 bases). Germline CDR1 is MDHEN and CDR2 is SYDVKM. The CDR3 is 14 amino acids. The germline V and J ends were trimmed by 10 bases and 0 bases, with 14 bases remaining between them. The CDR3: CATREGGSTDTQYF. For the CDR3, the DNA is TGTGCCACCAGGGAGGGGGGGAGCACAGATACGCAGTATTTT.